This is a list of T cell receptor beta chains from one sample in a study of response to subunit inactivated influenza vaccine. TCRdb reprocessed the RT-PCR reads via MiXCR and lists one record per CDR3 protein. The top ten hold approximately 10% of the sample, which has 700,000 to 800,000 distinct CDR3 sequences, 15% to 20% seen once. Sequenced material: PBMCs from blood, taken 5 days after vaccination. These receptor sequences come from a man aged 50 or older who received an inactivated influenza vaccine. Both conserved end residues are part of each CDR3. The order of the fields is V gene, D gene, clone size, J gene, CDR3 DNA, CDR3 protein. D genes are given only for firm matches. Part of the rows lack a size; the others show once, few, many or a class for expanded clones.

>TRBV5-1|TRBD1|NA|TRBJ2-2
TGCGCCAGCAGCTCGGGACAGGCCCCATACGGGGAGCTGTTTTTT
CASSSGQAPYGELFF
>TRBV28|NA|few|TRBJ2-7
TGTGCCAGCAGTTTCCAACCCCGGACACCCGGATGGTACTTC
CASSFQPRTPGWYF
>TRBV20-1|TRBD1|NA|TRBJ1-1
TGCAGTGCTAGACTTTTCGGGACAGCTAAGGGTGAAGCTTTCTTT
CSARLFGTAKGEAFF
>TRBV29-1|TRBD1|few|TRBJ2-7
TGCAGCGTTTCTACGGGGACAGGAGACTACGAGCAGTACTTC
CSVSTGTGDYEQYF
>TRBV7-2|NA|few|TRBJ2-2
TGTGCCAGCAGCTCGGCTATGGGGCGATACGGGGAGCTGTTTTTT
CASSSAMGRYGELFF
>TRBV20-1|TRBD2|few|TRBJ2-7
TGCAGTGCTCCTCGGACTAGCGGGAGCGAGCAGTACTTC
CSAPRTSGSEQYF
>TRBV11-2|TRBD2|many|TRBJ2-3
TGTGCCAGCAGAAGAGCGGGGGGGCCGAAAGATACGCAGTATTTT
CASRRAGGPKDTQYF
>TRBV7-9|TRBD1|NA|TRBJ2-3
TGTGCCAGCAGCTCGGGGACAGGGTTGAGAGATACGCAGTATTTT
CASSSGTGLRDTQYF
>TRBV9|TRBD1|many|TRBJ2-7
TGTGCCAGCAGCCCGGGACAGAGACCCTACGAGCAGTACTTC
CASSPGQRPYEQYF
>TRBV24-1|TRBD1|few|TRBJ2-7
TGTGCCACCAGTGATCCTTCTAGAGGGGGCCACGAGCAGTACTTC
CATSDPSRGGHEQYF
>TRBV11-2|NA|NA|TRBJ2-2
TGTGCCAGCAGCTCGCGTGTTAGGGGGATGAAAAACACCGGGGAGCTGTTTTTT
CASSSRVRGMKNTGELFF
>TRBV19|TRBD2|few|TRBJ2-7
TGTGCCAGTAGTATGGCTAGCGGGGGCTCCTACGAGCAGTACTTC
CASSMASGGSYEQYF
>TRBV28|NA|NA|TRBJ2-7
TGTGCCAGCAGTTTATCGGGGGGCGCTGCCTACGAGCAGTACTTC
CASSLSGGAAYEQYF
>TRBV20-1|NA|NA|TRBJ1-2
TGCAGTGCCATAGGGGGGGACCAGAAATTCACCTTC
CSAIGGDQKFTF
>TRBV12-3/TRBV12-4|NA|once|TRBJ1-2
TGTGCCAGCAGTTTTGGGGTGGCGAACTATGGCTACACCTTC
CASSFGVANYGYTF
>TRBV20-1|NA|few|TRBJ1-2
TGCAGTGCTGCGACACCCCCCTATGGCTACACCTTC
CSAATPPYGYTF
>TRBV19|NA|few|TRBJ2-3
TGTGCCAGTAGTAAAGGAACCCCGGCCGGTACGCAGTATTTT
CASSKGTPAGTQYF
>TRBV12-3/TRBV12-4|NA|many|TRBJ2-2
TGTGCCAGCAGTTCCGCAGGGTCCCACACCGGGGAGCTGTTTTTT
CASSSAGSHTGELFF
>TRBV7-2|TRBD2|few|TRBJ2-7
TGTGCCAGCAGCTTTGTTGCGGGAGGGGGCTCCTACGAGCAGTACTTC
CASSFVAGGGSYEQYF
>TRBV29-1|TRBD1|many|TRBJ2-1
TGCAGCGTAGGACAGGGGAGTTACAATGAGCAGTTCTTC
CSVGQGSYNEQFF
>TRBV4-3|NA|few|TRBJ2-7
TGCGCCAGCAGCCATGACAGGAGCACCTACGAGCAGTACTTC
CASSHDRSTYEQYF
>TRBV29-1|NA|few|TRBJ2-3
TGCAGCGTTGTCACAGACACAGATACGCAGTATTTT
CSVVTDTDTQYF
>TRBV29-1|NA|few|TRBJ2-1
TGCAGCGTTCAGGGCCGCTCCTACAATGAGCAGTTCTTC
CSVQGRSYNEQFF
>TRBV7-8|TRBD2|NA|TRBJ2-2
TGTGCCACCGGAGCGGGAATGTTCACCGGGGAGCTGTTTTTT
CATGAGMFTGELFF
>TRBV6-1|TRBD2|few|TRBJ2-1
TGTGCCAGCAGACCAAGACTAGCGGGTTACAATGAGCAGTTCTTC
CASRPRLAGYNEQFF
>TRBV4-1|NA|few|TRBJ2-5
TGCGCCAGCAGCGACGGGGGTAGCCAAGAGACCCAGTACTTC
CASSDGGSQETQYF
>TRBV14|NA|NA|TRBJ2-2
TGTGCCAGCAGCCAATCGTTGGCCGGGGAGCTGTTTTTT
CASSQSLAGELFF
>TRBV10-3|TRBD2|NA|TRBJ2-1
TGTGCCACTCTAGCGGACAACTACAATGAGCAGTTCTTC
CATLADNYNEQFF
>TRBV12-3/TRBV12-4|NA|NA|TRBJ2-3
TGTGCCAGCAGTTTAGAGTCCCGATCAGATACGCAGTATTTT
CASSLESRSDTQYF
>TRBV12-3/TRBV12-4|TRBD1|NA|TRBJ2-3
TGTGCCAGCAGTCACTACAGGGGCACGCAGGGGACAGATACGCAGTATTTT
CASSHYRGTQGTDTQYF
>TRBV20-1|TRBD2|NA|TRBJ2-7
TGCAGTGCGCTCACTAGCGGCGTCTCCTACGAGCAGTACTTC
CSALTSGVSYEQYF
>TRBV4-3|TRBD1|NA|TRBJ1-2
TGCGCCAGCAGCCACGCCGGGACAGGGCCCTATGGCTACACCTTC
CASSHAGTGPYGYTF
>TRBV11-2|NA|NA|TRBJ2-7
TGTGCCAGCAGCCCCGGGACGACGATTGAGCAGTACTTC
CASSPGTTIEQYF
>TRBV7-9|NA|few|TRBJ2-3
TGTGCCAGCAGCTTAGGGCACACCACAGGACCAGATACGCAGTATTTT
CASSLGHTTGPDTQYF
>TRBV18|NA|NA|TRBJ2-7
TGTGCCAGCTCCCGGACGCGGGAGCAGTACTTC
CASSRTREQYF
>TRBV6-5|NA|many|TRBJ2-1
TGTGCCAGCAGTTACTTGAATGAGAATGAGCAGTTCTTC
CASSYLNENEQFF
>TRBV20-1|NA|few|TRBJ2-5
TGCAGTGCTAGAGATCGGCAGGCCTTAAGAGAGACCCAGTACTTC
CSARDRQALRETQYF
>TRBV7-2|NA|few|TRBJ2-2
TGTGCCAGCAGCCTCGGGACACGCCTCACCGGGGAGCTGTTTTTT
CASSLGTRLTGELFF
>TRBV4-1|TRBD2|few|TRBJ2-3
TGCGCCAGCAGCCACCCCGGGAGGAGCACAGATACGCAGTATTTT
CASSHPGRSTDTQYF
>TRBV7-2|NA|few|TRBJ2-7
TGTGCCAGCAGCTTAGACCGTTTTGGGGTATACGAGCAGTACTTC
CASSLDRFGVYEQYF
>TRBV29-1|NA|few|TRBJ2-3
TGCAGCGTTGTATTGCGGACAAAGACAGATACGCAGTATTTT
CSVVLRTKTDTQYF
>TRBV7-2|NA|NA|TRBJ2-2
TGTGCCAGCAGCTTAGCGTCCGGGTCCTTTAACACCGGGGAGCTGTTTTTT
CASSLASGSFNTGELFF